These 19 T cell receptor beta chains came from one sample sequenced in a study of CD8 T cells in Susac syndrome. RNA was extracted with the RNeasy kit, and a quantity of roughly 0.5 to 1 ug was reverse transcribed using random hexamers. Via MiXCR, TCRdb re-called the immunoSEQ multiplex PCR reads, giving one row per CDR3 protein. The data show 180,000 or so distinct CDR3 sequences, 95% seen once. The sample consisted of CD4+ T cells from PBMCs. These receptors were collected from a human donor in good health.

The chain carries TRBV29-1 and TRBJ2-7; tentative D call: TRBD1 (6 bases). V lost 6 bases and J lost 3, with 15 bases in between. In germline, CDR1 is SQVTM, CDR2 ANQGSEA. This CDR3 has 13 amino acids. CDR3 amino acids: CSVADSTIYEQYV. The DNA for the CDR3 is TGCAGCGTCGCGGACAGTACTATCTACGAGCAGTACGTC.

The chain has TRBV3-1 and TRBJ1-2; no definite D call. The CDR3 is 12 residues long. V gave up 4 bases and J gave up 0 bases, with 3 bases separating them. Looked up from germline, CDR1 is LGHDT and CDR2 is YNNKEL (reference sequence). The CDR3 DNA follows: TGTGCCAGCAGCCTCCCTAACTATGGCTACACCTTC. The encoded protein is CASSLPNYGYTF.

V and J are TRBV2 and TRBJ1-2, with D unresolved. This CDR3 is 12 amino acids long. V lost 7 bases and J 8 bases, leaving 14 bases between the germline ends. Germline CDR1 SNHLY, CDR2 FYNNEI. The CDR3 is CASIPVLQGYTF. The CDR3 coding sequence is TGTGCCAGCATCCCCGTCCTCCAAGGCTACACCTTC.

The chain joins TRBV7-8 to TRBJ2-1; 7 bases map to TRBD2. Germline V lookup: CDR1 SGHVS, CDR2 FQNEAQ. Trimming at V came to 2 bases and at J to 8 bases, leaving 15 bases not matched to a gene. CDR3 length equals 17 residues. CDR3 amino acids: CASSLSPRTRGDDEQFF. The DNA of the CDR3 is TGTGCCAGCAGCTTAAGCCCCAGGACTAGAGGTGACGATGAGCAGTTCTTC.

The chain combines TRBV29-1 with TRBJ1-5; D not certain. The V and J ends lost 4 bases and 6 bases respectively, with 16 bases between them. Germline V CDR1 and CDR2: SQVTM, ANQGSEA. This CDR3 has 14 residues. CDR3 nucleotide sequence: TGCAGCGTTGGAGATTCCGAAAAACGTCAGCCCCAGCATTTT. This translates into CSVGDSEKRQPQHF.

The chain is built from TRBV9 and TRBJ2-3, with D hard to call. Trimming took off 0 bases at V and 0 bases at J, with 11 bases between the two ends. Germline loops: CDR1 SGDLS, CDR2 YYNGEE. This CDR3 region has 16 residues. CDR3 protein: CASSVGGRASTDTQYF. The CDR3 bases are TGTGCCAGCAGCGTAGGAGGACGGGCTAGCACAGATACGCAGTATTTT.

The genes are TRBV29-1 and TRBJ1-1; D not resolved. The CDR3 loop spans 12 amino acids. V was trimmed by 4 bases and J by 4 bases, leaving 10 bases between them. The germline V gene encodes CDR1 SQVTM and CDR2 ANQGSEA. CDR3 sequence: CSVVEGSTEAFF. The CDR3 DNA is TGCAGCGTTGTGGAAGGGAGCACTGAAGCTTTCTTT. Drawing the rest from reference TRBV29-1 and TRBJ1-1, the complete variable domain is SAVISQKPSRDICQRGTSLTIQCQVDSQVTMMFWYRQQPGQSLTLIATANQGSEATYESGFVIDKFPISRPNLTFSTLTVSNMSPEDSSIYLCSVVEGSTEAFFGQGTRLTVV.

V and J are TRBV30 and TRBJ2-1, with TRBD2 matching 12 bases. Germline V gives CDR1 GTSNPN, CDR2 SVGIG (reference sequence). This CDR3 region has 15 residues. Trimming removed 2 bases from V and 7 bases from J; junction bases left unmatched: 6. The CDR3 sequence: CAWSSTTSGSNEQFF. The DNA of the CDR3 is TGTGCCTGGAGTTCGACGACTAGCGGGAGTAATGAGCAGTTCTTC.

The rearrangement uses TRBV27 and TRBJ2-1; D remains unclear. CDR3 size: 13 residues. Germline V gene lookup returns CDR1 MNHEY and CDR2 SMNVEV (reference sequence). V dropped 1 base and J dropped 9 bases, with 10 bases sitting between them. Here the CDR3 reads CASSLFTLSEQFF. DNA for the CDR3: TGTGCCAGCAGTTTATTCACACTGAGTGAGCAGTTCTTC.

The V gene is TRBV6-5, the J gene TRBJ2-7, with D unclear. CDR1 and CDR2 (germline): MNHEY, SVGAGI. V lost 5 bases and J 6 bases, leaving 14 bases between the germline ends. The length of the CDR3 is 13 residues. CDR3 in amino acids: CASSKTGPREQYF. In DNA, the CDR3 is TGTGCCAGCAGTAAAACCGGGCCCCGCGAGCAGTACTTC.

This chain links TRBV12-3 or TRBV12-4 with TRBJ2-2, with a tentative D call TRBD1 (6 bases). CDR3 length equals 14 residues. Between the trimmed V and J ends, which lost 1 base and 4 bases, there was a span of 7 bases. For the CDR3, the DNA is TGTGCCAGCAGTTTAGGGACAGTCACCGGGGAGCTGTTTTTT. This sequence encodes CASSLGTVTGELFF.

V gene TRBV25-1 combines with J gene TRBJ2-1, with a possible D match to TRBD2 (5 bases). V was shortened by 1 base and J by 9 bases, with 10 bases between the two germline ends. The CDR3 is made up of 13 amino acids. Germline lookup yields CDR1 MGHDK and CDR2 SYGVNS. CDR3 coding DNA: TGTGCCAGCAGTGAATTATCGGGGTCTGAGCAGTTCTTC. Amino acids: CASSELSGSEQFF.

The CDR3 DNA reads as TGTGCCAGCAGTTCATTAGGGGACAGCGGTTCACCCCTCCACTTT. Protein product: CASSSLGDSGSPLHF. The chain couples TRBV12-3 or TRBV12-4 to TRBJ1-6, with 7 positions matching TRBD1. V was clipped by 4 bases and J by 9 bases; unmatched bases: 9. The CDR3 extends over 15 amino acids.

The chain employs TRBV4-1 and TRBJ1-5; D call uncertain. Per the germline V gene, CDR1 is MGHRA and CDR2 is YSYEKL. With 2 bases removed from V and 4 bases from J, the gap between germline ends came to 12 bases. This CDR3 is 15 amino acids long. CDR3 residues: CASSQMREGNQPQHF. For the CDR3, the DNA is TGCGCCAGCAGCCAAATGCGTGAGGGAAATCAGCCCCAGCATTTT.

CDR3: CSARVNAGGPLEEQFF. DNA of the CDR3: TGCAGTGCTAGAGTTAACGCGGGGGGCCCTCTTGAGGAGCAGTTCTTC. The gene calls are TRBV20-1 and TRBJ2-1, with TRBD2 matching over 8 bases. Germline loops: CDR1 DFQATT, CDR2 SNEGSKA (reference sequence). The CDR3 consists of 16 residues. Unmatched junction bases numbered 15, after V lost 1 base and J lost 10 bases.

CDR3 bases: TGTGCCAGCAGCCGGGCAGGGGGAATTCAGTACTTC. Its translation is CASSRAGGIQYF. The rearrangement joins TRBV5-4 to TRBJ2-4; 7 bases agree with TRBD1. V was clipped by 4 bases and J by 10 bases; unmatched bases: 5. Germline CDR1 is SGHNT and CDR2 is YYREEE (reference sequence). The CDR3 length is 12 residues. The variable domain in full, completed from reference TRBV5-4 and TRBJ2-4, reads ETGVTQSPTHLIKTRGQQVTLRCSSQSGHNTVSWYQQALGQGPQFIFQYYREEENGRGNFPPRFSGLQFPNYSSELNVNALELDDSALYLCASSRAGGIQYFGAGTRLSVL.

The rearrangement joins TRBV6-5 to TRBJ2-5, with D tentatively TRBD1 (6 bases). The CDR3 runs to 17 residues. Germline-derived CDR1 and CDR2 are MNHEY and SVGAGI. V lost 0 bases, J lost 2 bases, and 16 bases lay in between. CDR3 sequence: CASSYSITQGQQETQYF. In nucleotides, the CDR3 is TGTGCCAGCAGTTACTCGATTACACAGGGCCAACAAGAGACCCAGTACTTC.

This clonotype has just one count. This chain connects TRBV7-8 to TRBJ2-5, with D perhaps TRBD2 (6 bases). Trimming pared 5 bases from V and 4 bases from J, leaving 14 bases between. The CDR3 contains 14 residues. Per germline, CDR1 SGHVS and CDR2 FQNEAQ. The CDR3 bases are TGTGCCAGCAGCCCCGGGAGATTCCGAGAGACCCAGTACTTC. It yields the protein CASSPGRFRETQYF.

The J gene is TRBJ2-3, the V gene TRBV12-3 or TRBV12-4; no reliable D call. The V end lost 8 bases, the J end lost 0 bases, and 15 bases lay between the germline ends. The CDR3 is 15 amino acids. The DNA of the CDR3 is TGTGCCAGCGCCCTGGATGGGTGGAGCACAGATACGCAGTATTTT. It is translated as CASALDGWSTDTQYF.